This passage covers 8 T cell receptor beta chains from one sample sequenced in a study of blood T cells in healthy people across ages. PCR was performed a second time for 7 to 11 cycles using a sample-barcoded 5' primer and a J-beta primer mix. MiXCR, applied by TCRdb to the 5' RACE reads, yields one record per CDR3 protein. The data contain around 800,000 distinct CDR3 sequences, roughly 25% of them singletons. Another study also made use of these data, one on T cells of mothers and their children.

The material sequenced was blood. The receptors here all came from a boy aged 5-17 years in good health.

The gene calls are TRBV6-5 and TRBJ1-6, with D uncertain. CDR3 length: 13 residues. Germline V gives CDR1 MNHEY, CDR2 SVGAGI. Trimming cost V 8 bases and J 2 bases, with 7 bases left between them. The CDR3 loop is CASRGPYNSPLHF. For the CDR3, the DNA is TGTGCCAGCCGCGGTCCCTATAATTCACCCCTCCACTTT.

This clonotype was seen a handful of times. The CDR3 DNA sequence: TGTGCCAGCAGCTTGGAGACTAGCGGGGGGGCGAGCACAGATACGCAGTATTTT. It translates to CASSLETSGGASTDTQYF. The chain joins TRBV7-3 to TRBJ2-3; 14 positions match TRBD2. The CDR3 spans 18 residues. The J segment lost 0 bases and the V segment lost 3 bases, leaving 5 bases of the junction unmatched. Germline V gene data show CDR1 as SGHTA and CDR2 as FQGTGA.

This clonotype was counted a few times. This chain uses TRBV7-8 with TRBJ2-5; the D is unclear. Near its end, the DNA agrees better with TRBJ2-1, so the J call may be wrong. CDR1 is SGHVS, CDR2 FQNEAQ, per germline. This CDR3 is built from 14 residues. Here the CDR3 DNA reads TGTGCCAGCAGCTTAGAGGGCCAGTCGAATGAGCAGTTCTTC. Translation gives CASSLEGQSNEQFF.

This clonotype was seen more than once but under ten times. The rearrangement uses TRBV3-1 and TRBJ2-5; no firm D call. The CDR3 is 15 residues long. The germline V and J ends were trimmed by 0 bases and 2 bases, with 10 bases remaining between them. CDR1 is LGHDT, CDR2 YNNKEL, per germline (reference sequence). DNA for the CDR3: TGTGCCAGCAGCCAAGAAGCAGGACCGCAAGAGACCCAGTACTTC. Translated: CASSQEAGPQETQYF.

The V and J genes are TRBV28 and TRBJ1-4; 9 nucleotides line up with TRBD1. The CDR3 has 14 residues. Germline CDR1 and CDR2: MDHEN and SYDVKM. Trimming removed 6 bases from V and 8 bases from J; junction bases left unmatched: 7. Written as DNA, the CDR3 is TGTGCCAGCAGGGAGGGACAGGGTGAAGAAAAACTGTTTTTT. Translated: CASREGQGEEKLFF.

The CDR3 nucleotides are TGCAGTGCTAGAGATCACCGCAGGGGGCGTGCTCAGCCCCAGCATTTT. This codes for CSARDHRRGRAQPQHF. The V call is TRBV20-1, the J call TRBJ1-5; 8 positions agree with TRBD1. J lost 6 bases, V lost 0 bases, and 10 bases had no gene match. The length of the CDR3 is 16 residues. Germline-derived CDR1 and CDR2 are DFQATT and SNEGSKA (reference sequence).

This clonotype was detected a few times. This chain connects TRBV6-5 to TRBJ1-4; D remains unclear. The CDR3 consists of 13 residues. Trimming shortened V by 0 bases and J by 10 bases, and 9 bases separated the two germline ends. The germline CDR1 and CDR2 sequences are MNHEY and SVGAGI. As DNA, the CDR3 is TGTGCCAGCAGTTACTCGAAGGGAGGAAAACTGTTTTTT. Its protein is CASSYSKGGKLFF.

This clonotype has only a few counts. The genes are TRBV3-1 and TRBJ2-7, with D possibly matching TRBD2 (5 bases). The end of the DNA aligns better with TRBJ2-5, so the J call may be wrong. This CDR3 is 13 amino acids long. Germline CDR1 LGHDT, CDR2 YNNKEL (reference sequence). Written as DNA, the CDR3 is TGTGCCATTGGACCGGACTTACAAGAGACCCAGTACTTC. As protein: CAIGPDLQETQYF.